This paragraph reports one T cell receptor (beta chain). Its antigen is still unknown. This sample was taken from a study of blood T cells in healthy people across ages. Whole-study results and caveats: The study found more naive CD4+ cells and higher diversity in long-lived than aged donors.

Germline trimming cut 1 base from V and 7 bases from J; bases unmatched to any gene: 6. The germline V gene encodes CDR1 SGDLS and CDR2 YYNGEE. The CDR3 is 15 amino acids. A second PCR, run for 7 to 11 cycles, used a sample-barcoded 5' primer plus a J-beta primer mix. MiXCR was run by TCRdb on the 5' RACE reads, yielding one entry per CDR3 protein. Of over 700,000 distinct CDR3 sequences listed, 20% to 25% are singletons. These sequences were also reported in another study, on T cells of mothers and their children.

V usage is TRBV9 and J usage is TRBJ2-5; 11 bases match TRBD2. This clonotype originated in a boy between 5 and 17 years old in good health. What was sequenced was blood. The CDR3 region has the DNA TGTGCCAGCAGCGTAAATAGCGGGGGGGCCGGGACCCAGTACTTC. Its translation: CASSVNSGGAGTQYF.